This TCR beta chain came from a study of cytomegalovirus exposure and HLA in healthy donors. With regard to this clone: Its antigen is currently unknown.

Sequencing was performed with immunoSEQ multiplex PCR; in TCRdb, only in-frame clones are kept and a portion is missing. The sample lists some 320,000 clones; approximately 86% were seen once. Germline V gene sequence: CDR1 MDHEN, CDR2 SYDVKM. The V and J ends lost 7 bases and 6 bases, in that order; junction bases with no gene match: 7. The CDR3 consists of 13 residues. Study-wide points: Reported performance of the classifier showed diagnosis of cytomegalovirus status with high specificity and sensitivity.

The clonotype originates from a woman aged 25 to 39 in good health and CMV-seropositive. The specimen was PBMCs. The J gene is TRBJ2-3, the V gene TRBV28, with 7 bases that match TRBD1. The CDR3 nucleotides read TGTGCCAGCACCCTAACAGGGGTCGATACGCAGTATTTT. It yields the protein CASTLTGVDTQYF. Supplemented by reference TRBV28 and TRBJ2-3, the full variable domain reads DVKVTQSSRYLVKRTGEKVFLECVQDMDHENMFWYRQDPGLGLRLIYFSYDVKMKEKGDIPEGYSVSREKKERFSLILESASTNQTSMYLCASTLTGVDTQYFGPGTRLTVL.